This TCR beta chain came from a study of patients and donors after allogeneic stem cell transplantation. Trimming removed 3 bases from V and 7 bases from J, with 13 bases in between. There are 14 residues in the CDR3. Germline V lookup: CDR1 KGHSH, CDR2 LQKENI. TCRdb used MiXCR to reprocess the RT-PCR reads, holding one entry per CDR3 protein. The sample holds hundreds of thousands of distinct CDR3 sequences, roughly an eighth seen once. The sequence was collected from a human donor who was either an allogeneic HSCT recipient or a stem cell or donor lymphocyte infusion donor (not recorded which). It is not recorded whose cells these are; they may come from a transplant donor. This chain links TRBV18 with TRBJ1-5; D is unresolved. Sequenced: blood, either unsorted or a sorted T cell fraction (not recorded which). CDR3: CASSPSSGKQPQHF. As DNA, the CDR3 is TGTGCCAGCTCACCTAGTTCGGGAAAACAGCCCCAGCATTTT.